This T cell receptor beta chain came from a study of Ad26.COV2.S vaccination and SARS-CoV-2 variants. Study-wide context: Donor was one of the participants in the Ad26.COV2.S arm of the COV1001 trial.

Sequenced by immunoSEQ multiplex PCR; TCRdb stores in-frame clones only, minus some. The sample holds about 450,000 clones, 75% to 90% seen once. Treatment here: 15 to 20 received Ad26.COV2.S at low or high dose, single or two shots; roughly five received placebo; per-sample allocation not given. Repertoires come from day 63 after the first vaccine or placebo injection. This clone has only one observation. The CDR3 totals 14 residues. CDR1 is SGHRS and CDR2 is YFSETQ in the germline V gene. V lost 2 bases to trimming and J lost 4 bases, with 10 bases between them. The chain has TRBV5-1 and TRBJ2-1; weak D call: TRBD2 (7 bases). Material: peripheral blood, obtained in a trial of Ad26.COV2.S vaccine versus placebo. The TCR sequence derives from a person between 18 and 65 years old who received the Ad26.COV2.S COVID-19 vaccine or a placebo. For the CDR3, the DNA is TGCGCCAGCAGCTTAGGGGGAGGGTACAATGAGCAGTTCTTC. This gives the protein CASSLGGGYNEQFF.